One and the same sample provided the 12 T cell receptor beta chains below, sequenced in a study of cytomegalovirus exposure and HLA in healthy donors. This PCR relied on a set of 60 Vbeta primers and 13 Jbeta primers. Libraries were prepared by immunoSEQ multiplex PCR; TCRdb keeps only in-frame clonotypes and omits some of them. The table lists some 30,000 clones, approximately 82% of them singletons, with about 3.6% in the top ten. Sequenced: PBMCs. The receptor set was obtained from a woman aged 18-35 years in good health and CMV-seronegative.

The chain couples TRBV5-1 to TRBJ1-1; possibly TRBD1 for D (5 bases). With 0 bases removed from V and 1 base from J, the gap between germline ends came to 19 bases. The CDR3 consists of 18 residues. Germline V CDR1 and CDR2: SGHRS, YFSETQ. This CDR3 reads CASSLGFGRVDKNTEAFF. The CDR3 DNA sequence: TGCGCCAGCAGCTTGGGTTTCGGCAGGGTGGATAAGAACACTGAAGCTTTCTTT.

The chain carries TRBV7-9 and TRBJ2-2; the match to TRBD1 covers 8 bases. This CDR3 has 14 residues. Germline CDR1 and CDR2: SEHNR and FQNEAQ (reference sequence). V was clipped by 6 bases and J by 5 bases; unmatched bases: 5. The CDR3 protein is CASRHGQGTGELFF. In DNA form, the CDR3 reads TGTGCCAGCAGACATGGACAGGGAACCGGGGAGCTGTTTTTT. The variable domain in full, with the rest retrieved from reference TRBV7-9 and TRBJ2-2, is DTGVSQNPRHKITKRGQNVTFRCDPISEHNRLYWYRQTLGQGPEFLTYFQNEAQLEKSRLLSDRFSAERPKGSFSTLEIQRTEQGDSAMYLCASRHGQGTGELFFGEGSRLTVL.

This clone was counted between two and nine times. This chain connects TRBV6-1 to TRBJ2-2; no clear D gene. Germline V CDR1 and CDR2: MNHNS, SASEGT. The CDR3 has 14 residues. V was pared by 4 bases and J by 1 base, with 7 bases between. CDR3 amino acids: CASSVPRNTGELFF. The CDR3 nucleotides are TGTGCCAGCAGTGTACCGAGGAACACCGGGGAGCTGTTTTTT.

This clone was counted once. The chain is built from TRBV9 and TRBJ1-1; D gene ambiguous. There are 15 residues in the CDR3. In germline, CDR1 is SGDLS, CDR2 YYNGEE. V was trimmed by 3 bases and J by 0 bases, leaving 12 bases between them. The CDR3, as DNA: TGTGCCAGCAGCGCTATAGACATCGTGAACACTGAAGCTTTCTTT. Amino acids: CASSAIDIVNTEAFF.

V usage is TRBV6-6 and J usage is TRBJ2-3; tentatively, D is TRBD2 (5 bases). Germline V gene sequence: CDR1 MNHNY, CDR2 SVGAGI (reference sequence). The V end was cut by 6 bases, the J end by 6 bases, with 10 bases between. There are 12 residues in the CDR3. Here the CDR3 DNA reads TGTGCCAGCAGCCTGACGGGGGATACGCAGTATTTT. This gives the protein CASSLTGDTQYF.

The chain employs TRBV7-3 and TRBJ2-1, with TRBD2 matching 14 bases. This CDR3 has 16 residues. Germline CDR1 and CDR2: SGHTA and FQGTGA. The ends lost 5 bases at V and 7 bases at J; junction bases unmatched: 7. CDR3 DNA sequence: TGTGCCAGCAGCAGGGGACTAGCGGGGGAAGGAAATGAGCAGTTCTTC. It codes for CASSRGLAGEGNEQFF.

The rearrangement links TRBV28 to TRBJ1-4; D might be TRBD1 (5 bases). The V end was cut by 5 bases, the J end by 0 bases, with 7 bases between. The CDR3 has 14 residues. Germline V gene data show CDR1 as MDHEN and CDR2 as SYDVKM. CDR3 in DNA: TGTGCCAGCAGTGAAGGGGCAACTAATGAAAAACTGTTTTTT. It specifies CASSEGATNEKLFF.

This clone is a singleton in its sample. This chain joins TRBV19 and TRBJ1-1, with unresolved D. Germline V gene data show CDR1 as LNHDA and CDR2 as SQIVND (reference sequence). Trimming removed 8 bases from V and 10 bases from J, with 11 bases in between. The CDR3 sequence is 10 residues long. The CDR3 DNA sequence: TGTGCCAGTTCACAAGGGAGAGCTTTCTTT. Its protein product is CASSQGRAFF.

A word on this clone: A read error may account for a junction end that differs from germline. V usage is TRBV10-3 and J usage is TRBJ1-4; 9 bases are shared with TRBD1. Germline CDR1 and CDR2: ENHRY and SYGVKD. The CDR3 length is 16 residues. CDR3 in amino acids: CAVSESRGQGPEKLFF. CDR3 coding DNA: TGTGCCGTCAGTGAGTCGAGGGGACAGGGCCCTGAAAAACTGTTTTTT.

Points on this clone: The junction and the germline gene differ at one end; a read error may be behind it. The chain recombines TRBV5-6 with TRBJ1-5; D unresolved. Germline V lookup: CDR1 SGHDT, CDR2 YYEEEE. The CDR3 runs to 15 residues. The CDR3 DNA reads TGTGCCAGCACCATCGGACCTTTAGGGAGTCAGCCCCAGAATTTT. As protein: CASTIGPLGSQPQNF.

The chain couples TRBV2 to TRBJ2-5; the D gene is possibly TRBD2 (6 bases). The V end lost 6 bases, the J end lost 2 bases, and 16 bases lay between the germline ends. This CDR3 is 15 amino acids long. Germline CDR1 SNHLY, CDR2 FYNNEI. The CDR3 region is CASSLDGGEQETQYF. DNA for the CDR3: TGTGCCAGCAGCCTGGACGGGGGAGAGCAAGAGACCCAGTACTTC.

The rearrangement links TRBV6-5 to TRBJ1-2; 9 bases agree with TRBD1. The CDR3 has 13 amino acids. The J segment lost 8 bases and the V segment lost 5 bases, leaving 6 bases of the junction unmatched. Looked up from germline, CDR1 is MNHEY and CDR2 is SVGAGI. CDR3 DNA sequence: TGTGCCAGCAGTACGGGGACAGGGAACGGCTACACCTTC. It translates to CASSTGTGNGYTF.